This T cell receptor beta chain comes out of a study of response to subunit inactivated influenza vaccine. Findings of the study overall: Every seasonal influenza vaccination brings in few new T cells, the authors suggested.

With respect to this clonotype: The antigen remains unidentified.

TCRdb called the RT-PCR reads again in MiXCR, with one record for every CDR3 protein. The sample has 650,000 to 850,000 distinct CDR3 sequences, approximately 15% seen once; the top ten hold approximately 6.5%. The source was PBMCs from blood, collected 14 to 15 days before vaccination. The clonotype originates from a man aged 45-60 years who received an inactivated influenza vaccine.

The CDR3 DNA reads as TGCGCCAGCAGCCGACTAGCGGGAACCCACAATGAGCAGTTCTTC. Encoded protein: CASSRLAGTHNEQFF. The chain links TRBV10-2 to TRBJ2-1; 11 bases are a match to TRBD2. The V and J ends lost 6 bases and 5 bases, in that order; junction bases with no gene match: 6. The CDR3 has 15 residues. CDR1 is WSHSY, CDR2 SAAADI, per germline.